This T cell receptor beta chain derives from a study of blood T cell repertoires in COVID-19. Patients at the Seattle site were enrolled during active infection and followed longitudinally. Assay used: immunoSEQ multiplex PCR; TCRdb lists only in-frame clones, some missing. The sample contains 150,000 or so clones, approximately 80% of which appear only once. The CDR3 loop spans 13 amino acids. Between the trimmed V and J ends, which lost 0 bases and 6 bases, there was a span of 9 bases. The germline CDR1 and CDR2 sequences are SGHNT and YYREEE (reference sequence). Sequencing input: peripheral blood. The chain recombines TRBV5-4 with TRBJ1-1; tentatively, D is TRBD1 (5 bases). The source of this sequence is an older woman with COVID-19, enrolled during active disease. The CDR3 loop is CASSLDRIPEAFF. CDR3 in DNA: TGTGCCAGCAGCTTGGACAGGATCCCTGAAGCTTTCTTT.